The 9 T cell receptor beta chains listed next were all sequenced from one sample in a study of blood T cells in healthy people across ages. A second PCR, run for about 7 to 11 cycles, used a sample-barcoded 5' primer plus a J-beta primer mix. One entry per CDR3 protein, called by TCRdb with MiXCR from the 5' RACE reads. This repertoire shows hundreds of thousands of distinct CDR3 sequences, around 45% found once; its top ten account for less than 20%. The sample taken for sequencing was blood. Receptors originate from an older man in good health.

A word on this clonotype: A read error may produce the germline difference seen at one junction end. This chain links TRBV5-1 with TRBJ2-7; TRBD2 is a possible D gene (5 bases). The last part of the DNA fits TRBJ2-5 better; the J call may be wrong. Germline values: CDR1 SGHRS, CDR2 YFSETQ. The CDR3 totals 16 residues. The CDR3 DNA reads as TGCGCCGGCAGCTTCCGGGGTATCGATAAGCAAGAGACCCAGTACTTC. It yields the protein CAGSFRGIDKQETQYF.

This clonotype has only a few counts. The chain combines TRBV7-2 with TRBJ2-3; unclear D gene. The CDR3 is 16 amino acids. CDR1 and CDR2 from the germline V gene are SGHTA and FQGNSA. V gave up 1 base and J gave up 1 base, with 12 bases separating them. The CDR3 sequence: CASSLVPDGRTDTQYF. The DNA of the CDR3 is TGTGCCAGCAGCTTAGTCCCTGACGGGCGCACAGATACGCAGTATTTT.

The chain couples TRBV20-1 to TRBJ2-5; TRBD2 might be the D (5 bases). The V and J ends lost 2 bases and 0 bases respectively, with 10 bases between them. Germline values: CDR1 DFQATT, CDR2 SNEGSKA (reference sequence). The CDR3 totals 14 residues. Here the CDR3 DNA reads TGCAGTGCTAGACGGAGCGGTAACCAAGAGACCCAGTACTTC. Its translation: CSARRSGNQETQYF.

The sample holds many counts of this clonotype. V usage is TRBV27 and J usage is TRBJ2-6, with D maybe TRBD2 (5 bases). The germline gives CDR1 MNHEY, CDR2 SMNVEV (reference sequence). Trimming shortened V by 6 bases and J by 0 bases, and 6 bases separated the two germline ends. The length of the CDR3 is 14 residues. CDR3 loop: CASSRDSGANVLTF. In nucleotides, the CDR3 is TGTGCCAGCAGCCGGGACTCTGGGGCCAACGTCCTGACTTTC.

The chain combines TRBV12-3 or TRBV12-4 with TRBJ2-1, with D unresolved. The CDR3 contains 13 residues. V shed 2 bases and J shed 10 bases, with 12 bases lying between them. The CDR3 DNA reads TGTGCCAGCAGTTTAAAAGACGGTGTAGAGCAGTTCTTC. It encodes CASSLKDGVEQFF.

Concerning this clonotype: Being one base from a much bigger clone, this may be a read error. The V and J genes are TRBV7-9 and TRBJ2-2; D is possibly TRBD1 or TRBD2 (5 bases each). The germline V gene has CDR1 SEHNR and CDR2 FQNEAQ (reference sequence). CDR3 length equals 14 residues. The CDR3 sequence: CASSKGQDTGKLFF. CDR3 coding DNA: TGTGCCAGCAGCAAAGGACAAGACACCGGGAAGCTGTTTTTT.

The chain recombines TRBV20-1 with TRBJ2-7; no definite D call. The CDR3 sequence is 11 residues long. Germline V gene sequence: CDR1 DFQATT, CDR2 SNEGSKA (reference sequence). Trimming removed 2 bases from V and 3 bases from J, with 5 bases in between. The CDR3 bases are TGCAGTGCTAGACCCCACTACGAGCAGTACTTC. Translation gives CSARPHYEQYF.

The chain joins TRBV5-1 to TRBJ1-1; possibly TRBD1 for D (5 bases). The CDR3 is made up of 15 amino acids. The V and J ends lost 0 bases and 4 bases respectively, with 13 bases between them. Looked up from germline, CDR1 is SGHRS and CDR2 is YFSETQ. The CDR3 loop reads CASSLGGGRGTEAFF. The CDR3 nucleotides are TGCGCCAGCAGCTTGGGCGGGGGTCGTGGCACTGAAGCTTTCTTT.

This chain connects TRBV5-1 to TRBJ1-5; TRBD1 is a possible D gene (5 bases). Germline CDR1 reads SGHRS; CDR2 reads YFSETQ. Trimming stripped 0 bases from V and 7 bases from J, with 17 bases between. This CDR3 region has 16 residues. The CDR3: CASSLVLRREGQPQHF. CDR3 nucleotide sequence: TGCGCCAGCAGCTTGGTCCTTCGCAGGGAAGGGCAGCCCCAGCATTTT. Looking up the rest from reference TRBV5-1 and TRBJ1-5 gives the full variable domain: KAGVTQTPRYLIKTRGQQVTLSCSPISGHRSVSWYQQTPGQGLQFLFEYFSETQRNKGNFPGRFSGRQFSNSRSEMNVSTLELGDSALYLCASSLVLRREGQPQHFGDGTRLSIL.